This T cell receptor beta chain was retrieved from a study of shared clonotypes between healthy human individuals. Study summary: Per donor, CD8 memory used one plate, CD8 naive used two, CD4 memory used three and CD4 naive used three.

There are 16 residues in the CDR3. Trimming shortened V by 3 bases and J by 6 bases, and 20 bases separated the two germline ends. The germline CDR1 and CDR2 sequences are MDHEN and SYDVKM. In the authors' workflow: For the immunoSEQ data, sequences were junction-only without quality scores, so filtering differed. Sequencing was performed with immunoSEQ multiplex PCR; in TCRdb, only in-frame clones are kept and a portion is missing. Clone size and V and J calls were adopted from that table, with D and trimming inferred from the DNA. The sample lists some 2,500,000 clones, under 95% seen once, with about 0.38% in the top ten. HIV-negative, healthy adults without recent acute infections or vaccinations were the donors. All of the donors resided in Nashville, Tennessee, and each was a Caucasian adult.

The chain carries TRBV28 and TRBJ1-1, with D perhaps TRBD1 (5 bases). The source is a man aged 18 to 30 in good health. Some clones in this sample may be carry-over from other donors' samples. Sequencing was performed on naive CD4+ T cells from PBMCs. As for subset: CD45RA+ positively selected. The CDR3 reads CASSFLGPTVGAEAFF. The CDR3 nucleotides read TGTGCCAGCAGTTTTTTGGGCCCAACCGTAGGGGCTGAAGCTTTCTTT.